This T cell receptor beta chain was sequenced in a study of cytomegalovirus exposure and HLA in healthy donors. Study findings and constraints: First-cohort TCR clusters were later found to tend to co-occur in the 90 to 150 validation repertoires. Rarity characterized most TCR sequences, yet some public TCRs appeared in many donors.

The data were produced by immunoSEQ multiplex PCR, yet TCRdb's version contains in-frame clones alone and is incomplete. Of 200,000 to 250,000 clones in the sample, over 80% were seen once. Points on this clone: Its antigen is not identified.

Germline loops: CDR1 SNHLY, CDR2 FYNNEI. The CDR3 runs 14 residues. The trim removed 10 bases at V and 0 bases at J, leaving 3 bases unmatched. The clonotype comes from a woman aged 25-40 years in good health and CMV-seropositive. The chain has TRBV2 and TRBJ2-6, with 7 bases identical to TRBD1. Sequences were obtained from PBMCs. The CDR3 sequence is CATRTGSGANVLTF. The CDR3 DNA sequence: TGTGCCACCCGGACAGGCTCTGGGGCCAACGTCCTGACTTTC. The full variable domain, in which reference TRBV2 and TRBJ2-6 provide the parts outside the CDR3, is EPEVTQTPSHQVTQMGQEVILRCVPISNHLYFYWYRQILGQKVEFLVSFYNNEISEKSEIFDDQFSVERPDGSNFTLKIRSTKLEDSAMYFCATRTGSGANVLTFGAGSRLTVL.